A selection of T cell receptor beta chains follows, all from one sample in a study of OX40 agonist ivuxolimab in advanced cancers. Libraries were prepared by immunoSEQ multiplex PCR; TCRdb keeps only in-frame clonotypes and omits some of them. The sample lists roughly 70,000 clones, roughly 87% occurring once. This specimen was CD4+ or CD8+ T cells sorted from blood, taken in a trial of the OX40 agonist ivuxolimab. The receptors stem from an adult with an advanced solid tumor such as melanoma, head and neck, liver or kidney cancer. Both conserved end residues are part of each CDR3. The order of the fields is clone size, D gene, J gene, V gene, CDR3 length, CDR3 protein, CDR3 DNA. D genes are given only for firm matches. Only part of the rows carry a size: once, few, many, or a class if the clone is expanded.

-,TRBD2,TRBJ2-4,TRBV29-1,16,CSVFIAGDVTKNIQYF,TGCAGCGTTTTTATAGCGGGAGACGTGACCAAAAACATTCAGTACTTC
-,TRBD1,TRBJ2-1,TRBV7-2,16,CASSLANFGTGGGQFF,TGTGCCAGCAGCTTAGCAAATTTTGGGACAGGTGGGGGGCAGTTCTTC
few,-,TRBJ1-2,TRBV18,13,CASSPAGVGGYTF,TGTGCCAGCTCACCAGCAGGGGTTGGGGGCTACACCTTC
-,-,TRBJ1-1,TRBV7-3,15,CASSLQGREDTEAFF,TGTGCCAGCAGCTTACAGGGACGCGAGGACACTGAAGCTTTCTTT
-,-,TRBJ1-1,TRBV5-1,17,CASSLAFPVRRKFEAFF,TGCGCCAGCAGCTTGGCCTTTCCTGTCAGGAGGAAGTTTGAAGCTTTCTTT
-,-,TRBJ2-7,TRBV10-2,14,CASSERLDSYEQYF,TGCGCCAGCAGTGAGAGGTTGGATTCCTACGAGCAGTACTTC
-,-,TRBJ2-7,TRBV29-1,12,CSVLLSSYEQYF,TGCAGCGTTCTCTTGAGCTCCTACGAGCAGTACTTC
-,-,TRBJ2-7,TRBV6-5,14,CASSYSRGLYEQYF,TGTGCCAGCAGTTACTCACGGGGGCTCTACGAGCAGTACTTC
-,-,TRBJ2-7,TRBV6-5,14,CASSFQDRNYEQYF,TGTGCCAGCAGTTTCCAAGACAGGAACTACGAGCAGTACTTC
-,TRBD2,TRBJ2-3,TRBV7-9,15,CASSLGLAGTGTQYF,TGTGCCAGCAGCTTAGGGCTAGCGGGAACTGGTACGCAGTATTTT
few,-,TRBJ2-7,TRBV29-1,14,CSVEGSTGSYEQYF,TGCAGCGTTGAAGGGTCTACCGGCTCCTACGAGCAGTACTTC
-,TRBD1,TRBJ2-7,TRBV27,18,CASSLLSLRGLGGYEQYF,TGTGCCAGCAGTTTACTCTCCCTCAGGGGGCTAGGCGGTTACGAGCAGTACTTC
-,-,TRBJ2-1,TRBV5-5,17,CASSFLGGMSSYNEQFF,TGTGCCAGCAGCTTTTTGGGCGGGATGTCTTCCTACAATGAGCAGTTCTTC
-,TRBD2,TRBJ2-1,TRBV28,20,CASSSPHGLAGGGSYNEQFF,TGTGCCAGCAGTTCCCCCCATGGACTAGCGGGGGGGGGTTCCTACAATGAGCAGTTCTTC
once,-,TRBJ1-4,TRBV15,14,CATSRDLGNEKLFF,TGTGCCACCAGCAGAGATCTCGGTAATGAAAAACTGTTTTTT
-,TRBD2,TRBJ2-7,TRBV10-3,14,CAISPLAGENEQYF,TGTGCCATCAGCCCACTAGCGGGAGAAAACGAGCAGTACTTC
-,-,TRBJ1-1,TRBV30,14,CAWSVRAGGGEAFF,TGTGCCTGGAGTGTACGCGCAGGAGGTGGTGAAGCTTTCTTT
-,TRBD2,TRBJ2-3,TRBV7-9,17,CASSLSLAGAFLDTQYF,TGTGCCAGCAGCTTAAGCCTCGCGGGAGCATTTCTAGATACGCAGTATTTT
-,-,TRBJ2-7,TRBV2,14,CASSYGSSSYEQYF,TGTGCCAGCAGTTACGGGAGTTCCTCCTACGAGCAGTACTTC
-,-,TRBJ2-7,TRBV11-3,13,CASSLGANYEQYF,TGTGCCAGCAGCTTAGGGGCAAACTACGAGCAGTACTTC
-,TRBD2,TRBJ2-3,TRBV28,19,CASSNLSSGRRDGTDTQYF,TGTGCCAGCAGTAACCTTTCTAGCGGGAGAAGGGACGGCACAGATACGCAGTATTTT
-,TRBD2,TRBJ2-1,TRBV28,15,CASRISGKYYNEQFF,TGTGCCAGCAGGATTAGCGGGAAGTACTACAATGAGCAGTTCTTC
few,-,TRBJ1-5,TRBV4-1,13,CASSQEWSQPQHF,TGCGCCAGCAGCCAAGAGTGGAGTCAGCCCCAGCATTTT
-,-,TRBJ2-7,TRBV21-1,14,CASANDKGRYEQYF,TGTGCCAGCGCGAACGACAAGGGTCGTTACGAGCAGTACTTC
-,-,TRBJ2-1,TRBV5-6,11,CASTKDGLQFF,TGTGCCAGCACCAAGGACGGTCTTCAGTTCTTC
-,-,TRBJ2-2,TRBV7-9,15,CASSPRAFNTGELFF,TGTGCCAGCAGCCCAAGGGCGTTCAACACCGGGGAGCTGTTTTTT
-,-,TRBJ1-2,TRBV10-3,14,CAISARGVDYGYTF,TGTGCCATCAGTGCTCGGGGAGTGGACTATGGCTACACCTTC
-,-,TRBJ1-2,TRBV18,13,CASSPSEGDGYTF,TGTGCCAGCTCACCTTCGGAGGGGGACGGCTACACCTTC
-,-,TRBJ2-7,TRBV19,13,CASSMWRGYEQYF,TGTGCCAGTAGTATGTGGCGGGGCTACGAGCAGTACTTC
-,-,TRBJ1-5,TRBV18,14,CASSRGGENQPQHF,TGTGCCAGCAGCCGAGGAGGGGAGAATCAGCCCCAGCATTTT
-,TRBD1,TRBJ2-5,TRBV10-2,12,CASSEQGETQYF,TGCGCCAGCAGTGAACAGGGGGAGACCCAGTACTTC
-,-,TRBJ1-3,TRBV11-2,16,CASSLANSISGNTIYF,TGTGCCAGCAGCTTAGCAAACTCAATCTCTGGAAACACCATATATTTT
-,TRBD2,TRBJ2-7,TRBV7-2,16,CASSRTTSDRSYEQYF,TGTGCCAGCAGCAGAACAACTAGCGATCGCTCCTACGAGCAGTACTTC
-,TRBD2,TRBJ2-3,TRBV5-8,16,CASSFVLAGSTDTQYF,TGTGCCAGCAGCTTTGTACTAGCGGGCAGCACAGATACGCAGTATTTT
-,TRBD1,TRBJ1-5,TRBV18,15,CASSGGTGRNQPQHF,TGTGCCAGCTCAGGAGGGACAGGGAGAAATCAGCCCCAGCATTTT
-,-,TRBJ2-3,TRBV5-8,14,CASSFVGIVDTQYF,TGTGCCAGCAGCTTCGTGGGGATTGTAGATACGCAGTATTTT
medium-sized,-,TRBJ2-7,TRBV6-5,14,CASSYSGQPYEQYF,TGTGCCAGCAGTTACTCCGGACAGCCCTACGAGCAGTACTTC
-,TRBD1,TRBJ2-5,TRBV28,15,CASSYQTGGVETQYF,TGTGCCAGCAGTTACCAGACAGGGGGGGTTGAGACCCAGTACTTC
-,-,TRBJ2-2,TRBV5-5,19,CASSLQYRSSGISTGELFF,TGTGCCAGCAGCTTGCAGTACAGATCCTCTGGTATCTCCACCGGGGAGCTGTTTTTT
-,-,TRBJ2-7,TRBV7-2,12,CASSHNHYEQYF,TGTGCCAGCAGTCATAACCACTACGAGCAGTACTTC
-,-,TRBJ2-7,TRBV28,12,CASSGTRREQYF,TGTGCCAGCAGTGGCACCCGTAGGGAGCAGTACTTC